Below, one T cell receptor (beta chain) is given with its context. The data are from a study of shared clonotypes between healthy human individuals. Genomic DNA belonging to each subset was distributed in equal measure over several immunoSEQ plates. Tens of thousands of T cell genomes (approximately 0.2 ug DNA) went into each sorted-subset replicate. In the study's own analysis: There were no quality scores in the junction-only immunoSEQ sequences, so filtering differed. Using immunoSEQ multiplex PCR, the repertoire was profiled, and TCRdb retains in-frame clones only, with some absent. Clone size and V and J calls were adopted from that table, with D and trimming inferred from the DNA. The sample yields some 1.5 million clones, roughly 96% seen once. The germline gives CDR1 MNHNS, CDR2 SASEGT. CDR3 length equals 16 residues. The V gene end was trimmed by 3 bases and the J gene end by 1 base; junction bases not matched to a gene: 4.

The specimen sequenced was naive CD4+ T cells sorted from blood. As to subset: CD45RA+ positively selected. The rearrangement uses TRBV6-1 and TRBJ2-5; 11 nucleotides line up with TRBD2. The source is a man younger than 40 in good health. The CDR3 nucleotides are TGTGCCAGCAGTGAGAGACTAGCGGGGCTCCAAGAGACCCAGTACTTC. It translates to CASSERLAGLQETQYF.